This T cell receptor beta chain was found in a study of human T cells and chemical hapten exposure. Overall study: Patch testing was performed with 0.01% DPC on the upper back, with reading at 6 days.

TCRdb re-analysed the RACE reads in MiXCR, keeping a single row per CDR3 protein. The sample has 97,000 or so distinct CDR3 sequences; less than 35% are singletons. Time point defined: patch test 3, about 24 weeks after DPC sensitization. Treatment meaning: therapeutic diphenylcyclopropenone sensitization with weekly scalp DPC. The CDR3 is 13 residues long. Trimming took off 6 bases at V and 4 bases at J, with 12 bases between the two ends. This clonotype was picked up a small number of times. The chain links TRBV12-3 or TRBV12-4 to TRBJ2-5, with D possibly being TRBD1 (6 bases). The origin of this receptor is a man in his forties with alopecia areata. Some clones in this sample may be carry-over from other donors' samples. The specimen comprised whole blood, sampled in connection with sensitization to the hapten diphenylcyclopropenone (DPC). The CDR3 loop reads CASRPQGTETQYF. In DNA, the CDR3 is TGTGCCAGCAGACCACAGGGAACAGAGACCCAGTACTTC.